This section outlines one TCR beta chain sequence together with its context. The data stem from a study of tumor and adjacent non-tumor tissue in lung cancer. A modified ARM-PCR protocol with three rounds of nested PCR amplified TCRbeta. TCRdb redid the calling of the multiplex PCR reads with MiXCR, one entry per CDR3 protein. The table lists 85,000 to 130,000 distinct CDR3 sequences, more than 55% of them singletons. Germline V lookup: CDR1 SGHAT, CDR2 FQNNGV. The CDR3 is 15 amino acids. Deletions cut 3 bases from V and 8 bases from J, with 18 bases between. The template was RNA from unsorted bulk tissue. The normal lung tissue was taken more than 3 cm from the tumor edge. Newly diagnosed lung cancer patients had thoracic surgery in China, August–late 2014, without prior chemotherapy.

The chain couples TRBV11-2 to TRBJ2-3, with D perhaps TRBD1 (6 bases). Sequences were obtained from distant non-tumor lung tissue. The TCR comes from a man aged 25-45 years with non-small cell lung cancer. For the CDR3, the DNA is TGTGCCAGCAGCTTTCTTTTACAGGGTGGAGTTACGCAGTATTTT. Protein product: CASSFLLQGGVTQYF.